This T cell receptor beta chain comes out of a study of blood T cell repertoires in COVID-19. Participant ages covered about 18 to 89 years across 25 or so US areas. Assignment of participants to cohorts was predicated upon participant-reported clinical history. In Cohort 3, a recovered donor had either two negative PCRs, clearance, or symptom resolution. With V trimmed by 1 base and J by 4 bases, 6 bases remained unmatched. The germline V gene encodes CDR1 LGHNA and CDR2 YSLEER. The CDR3 is made up of 15 amino acids. The protocol was immunoSEQ multiplex PCR, while the TCRdb copy is restricted to in-frame clones and leaves out a portion. The sample shows 100,000 to 150,000 clones, about 86% of them seen only once.

Sequenced input: PBMCs or T cells enriched from blood (not recorded which). This TCR came from a woman between 50 and 59 years old who had recovered from COVID-19. The rearrangement uses TRBV4-3 and TRBJ2-7, with 8 positions matching TRBD2. The chain's CDR3 is CASSQARGGGYEQYF. The CDR3 region has the DNA TGCGCCAGCAGCCAAGCCCGGGGGGGCGGGTACGAGCAGTACTTC.